Listed below are T cell receptor beta chains from one sample, sequenced in a study of shared clonotypes between healthy human individuals. Sequenced by immunoSEQ multiplex PCR; TCRdb stores in-frame clones only, minus some. Counted here are hundreds of thousands of clones, approximately 96% occurring once; the ten biggest clones make up less than 0.13%. The specimen was naive CD8+ T cells sorted from blood. The receptors here all came from a woman younger than 45 in good health. The CDR3 runs from the conserved cysteine through the conserved F or W. The D gene is left open where the match is weak. Rows may omit the clone size; those that give it use once, few, many or a size class.

TRBV28	TRBJ2-2	-	once	CASSFGENTGELFF	TGTGCCAGCAGTTTTGGGGAAAACACCGGGGAGCTGTTTTTT
TRBV28	TRBJ2-7	-	-	CASSKGRRSYEQYF	TGTGCCAGCAGCAAGGGACGTCGCTCCTACGAGCAGTACTTC
TRBV13	TRBJ2-7	TRBD2	-	CASNQGRGGEQYF	TGTGCCAGCAACCAGGGTCGGGGGGGCGAGCAGTACTTC
TRBV28	TRBJ2-7	TRBD2	-	CASSSPREGSGIYEQYF	TGTGCCAGCAGTTCCCCGAGGGAGGGATCCGGGATCTACGAGCAGTACTTC
TRBV14	TRBJ1-2	-	-	CASSQVRNYGYTF	TGTGCCAGCAGCCAGGTCAGGAACTATGGCTACACCTTC
TRBV29-1	TRBJ1-2	-	-	CSVEGTANYGYTF	TGCAGCGTTGAAGGGACGGCTAACTATGGCTACACCTTC
TRBV15	TRBJ2-7	-	-	CATSRLRSGTFSYEQYF	TGTGCCACCAGCAGACTAAGGTCCGGGACTTTTTCCTACGAGCAGTACTTC
TRBV5-4	TRBJ2-1	-	-	CASSPEVGLYNEQFF	TGTGCCAGCAGCCCCGAGGTGGGCCTATACAATGAGCAGTTCTTC
TRBV13	TRBJ1-3	-	-	CASSLLGGLAGNTIYF	TGTGCCAGCAGCTTATTGGGCGGTTTAGCTGGAAACACCATATATTTT
TRBV28	TRBJ2-7	TRBD2	-	CASSRGLAGFSYEQYF	TGTGCCAGCAGTCGCGGACTAGCGGGTTTCTCCTACGAGCAGTACTTC
TRBV4-2	TRBJ2-1	-	-	CASSQDRLDEQFF	TGTGCCAGCAGCCAAGATCGGTTAGATGAGCAGTTCTTC
TRBV4-1	TRBJ1-2	-	-	CASSQEGKLFGGYTF	TGCGCCAGCAGCCAAGAGGGGAAGTTATTTGGAGGCTACACCTTC
TRBV19	TRBJ2-7	-	-	CASSWSRDGQYEQYF	TGTGCCAGTAGTTGGTCTCGGGACGGGCAATACGAGCAGTACTTC
TRBV2	TRBJ2-1	-	-	CASRETYNEQFF	TGTGCCAGCAGGGAAACATACAATGAGCAGTTCTTC
TRBV28	TRBJ2-7	-	-	CASSGPRYGYEQYF	TGTGCCAGCAGCGGGCCAAGGTATGGTTACGAGCAGTACTTC
TRBV30	TRBJ2-5	-	-	CAWSVGYGSGETQYF	TGTGCCTGGAGTGTTGGGTACGGGTCCGGAGAGACCCAGTACTTC
TRBV7-9	TRBJ1-1	-	-	CASSFMAGNTEAFF	TGTGCCAGCAGCTTCATGGCAGGGAACACTGAAGCTTTCTTT
TRBV28	TRBJ2-7	TRBD1	-	CATVHRGENPYEQYF	TGTGCCACAGTTCACAGGGGGGAGAATCCCTACGAGCAGTACTTC
TRBV27	TRBJ2-7	-	-	CASLGGGSYEQYF	TGTGCCAGCCTCGGAGGGGGGTCCTACGAGCAGTACTTC
TRBV9	TRBJ1-2	TRBD1	-	CASSGWTGVDYGYTF	TGTGCCAGCAGCGGGTGGACAGGGGTTGACTATGGCTACACCTTC
TRBV7-9	TRBJ2-1	TRBD2	once	CASSATSGRYNEQFF	TGTGCCAGCAGCGCGACTAGCGGGAGATACAATGAGCAGTTCTTC
TRBV28	TRBJ1-4	-	-	CASSLLARTSEKLFF	TGTGCCAGCAGTTTATTGGCAAGGACCTCCGAAAAACTGTTTTTT